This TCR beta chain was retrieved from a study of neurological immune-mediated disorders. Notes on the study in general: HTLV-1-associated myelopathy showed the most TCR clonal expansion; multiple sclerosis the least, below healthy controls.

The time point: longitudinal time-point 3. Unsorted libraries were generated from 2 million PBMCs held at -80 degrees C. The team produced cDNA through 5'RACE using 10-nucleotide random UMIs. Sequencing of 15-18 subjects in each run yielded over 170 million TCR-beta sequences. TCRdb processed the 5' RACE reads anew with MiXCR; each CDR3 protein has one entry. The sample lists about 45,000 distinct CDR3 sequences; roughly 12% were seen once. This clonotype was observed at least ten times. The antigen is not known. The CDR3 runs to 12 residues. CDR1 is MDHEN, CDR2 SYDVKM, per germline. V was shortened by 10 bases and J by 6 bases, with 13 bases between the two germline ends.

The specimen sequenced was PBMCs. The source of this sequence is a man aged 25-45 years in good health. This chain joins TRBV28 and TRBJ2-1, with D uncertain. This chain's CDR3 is CAMASPTNEQFF. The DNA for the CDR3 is TGTGCCATGGCTAGTCCGACCAATGAGCAGTTCTTC.